The 10 T cell receptor beta chains reported below all come from one sample, sequenced in a study of Graves' ophthalmopathy and Graves' hyperthyroidism. Transcripts of RNA were the source for amplifying TCR beta CDR3 regions. First-round RT-PCR with HTBI primers preceded a second-round multiplex PCR. TCRdb analysed the multiplex PCR reads with MiXCR anew, one entry per CDR3 protein. Of roughly 600,000 distinct CDR3 sequences in the sample, 35% to 40% were seen once. The source material was peripheral blood or thyroid tissue (not recorded which). The receptors shown here come from an adult man with Graves' hyperthyroidism.

This clonotype was found many times. The V call is TRBV2, the J call TRBJ2-7; 9 bases fit TRBD1. V lost 10 bases, J lost 3 bases, and 7 bases stayed unmatched. Germline V gives CDR1 SNHLY, CDR2 FYNNEI. The CDR3 contains 13 residues. CDR3 in amino acids: CATLGQGGYEQYF. CDR3 DNA sequence: TGTGCCACCCTGGGACAGGGAGGCTACGAGCAGTACTTC. The full variable domain, its missing parts supplied by reference TRBV2 and TRBJ2-7, is EPEVTQTPSHQVTQMGQEVILRCVPISNHLYFYWYRQILGQKVEFLVSFYNNEISEKSEIFDDQFSVERPDGSNFTLKIRSTKLEDSAMYFCATLGQGGYEQYFGPGTRLTVT.

This clonotype was seen a handful of times. The chain uses TRBV19 and TRBJ2-3; 8 nucleotides line up with TRBD2. V trimming: 6 bases; J trimming: 5 bases; junction bases outside the gene matches: 7. Germline lookup yields CDR1 LNHDA and CDR2 SQIVND (reference sequence). CDR3 size: 14 residues. In DNA, the CDR3 is TGTGCCAGTAGAAAAGCGGGGGCCGGAGATACGCAGTATTTT. Protein: CASRKAGAGDTQYF. Complete variable domain (other parts from reference TRBV19 and TRBJ2-3): DGGITQSPKYLFRKEGQNVTLSCEQNLNHDAMYWYRQDPGQGLRLIYYSQIVNDFQKGDIAEGYSVSREKKESFPLTVTSAQKNPTAFYLCASRKAGAGDTQYFGPGTRLTVL.

Ten or more counts support this clonotype. The genes are TRBV25-1 and TRBJ1-5, with TRBD1 matching over 7 bases. The V gene's germline CDR1 is MGHDK and CDR2 SYGVNS. This CDR3 has 15 amino acids. Unmatched junction bases numbered 10, after V lost 5 bases and J lost 6 bases. This CDR3 reads CASSSTGAPGQPQHF. CDR3 DNA sequence: TGTGCCAGCAGTAGCACAGGGGCGCCCGGTCAGCCCCAGCATTTT.

The chain employs TRBV7-9 and TRBJ1-1; the D gene is possibly TRBD1 (5 bases). V was clipped by 5 bases and J by 3 bases, with 10 bases between them. The CDR3 is made up of 13 amino acids. CDR1 is SEHNR and CDR2 is FQNEAQ in the germline V gene (reference sequence). Written as DNA, the CDR3 is TGTGCCAGCAGCCGGGGGTCCTACACTGAAGCTTTCTTT. It yields the protein CASSRGSYTEAFF.

The gene calls are TRBV7-2 and TRBJ2-5; D possibly corresponds to TRBD2 (6 bases). Germline-derived CDR1 and CDR2 are SGHTA and FQGNSA. V was shortened by 5 bases and J by 5 bases, with 18 bases between the two germline ends. The CDR3 length is 15 residues. CDR3 in DNA: TGTGCCAGCAGCAAGCGCCGGCCAGGAGGGGAGACCCAGTACTTC. The encoded protein is CASSKRRPGGETQYF.

The sample holds many counts of this clonotype. The J gene is TRBJ2-7, the V gene TRBV29-1; D gene unclear. CDR3 size: 11 residues. Germline values: CDR1 SQVTM, CDR2 ANQGSEA. Trimming shortened V by 7 bases and J by 2 bases, and 9 bases separated the two germline ends. The CDR3 here is CSGDGPYEQYF. The CDR3 DNA sequence: TGCAGCGGCGACGGACCCTACGAGCAGTACTTC.

In this sample, this clonotype turned up once. The chain is built from TRBV7-2 and TRBJ2-1; D call uncertain. The CDR3 contains 13 residues. V was trimmed by 5 bases and J by 7 bases, leaving 12 bases between them. Germline-derived CDR1 and CDR2 are SGHTA and FQGNSA. CDR3 in amino acids: CASSPPNWNEQFF. The CDR3 DNA follows: TGTGCCAGCAGCCCTCCAAACTGGAATGAGCAGTTCTTC.

The rearrangement links TRBV29-1 to TRBJ2-7, with no clear D. The CDR3 totals 11 residues. V was shortened by 1 base and J by 6 bases, with 7 bases between the two germline ends. Germline lookup yields CDR1 SQVTM and CDR2 ANQGSEA. The CDR3 protein is CSVEGASEQYF. In DNA, the CDR3 is TGCAGCGTTGAAGGGGCAAGCGAGCAGTACTTC.

The CDR3 DNA reads TGTGCCAGCAGTAGATTCGCGGGCAGGCCAGGCTACACCTTC. Amino acid sequence: CASSRFAGRPGYTF. The J gene is TRBJ1-2, the V gene TRBV7-2; D unclear. From germline, CDR1 is SGHTA and CDR2 FQGNSA. The CDR3 covers 14 residues. V lost 6 bases and J 8 bases, leaving 19 bases between the germline ends.

The sample holds many counts of this clonotype. The rearrangement joins TRBV2 to TRBJ1-4, with D possibly being TRBD1 (6 bases). In germline, CDR1 is SNHLY, CDR2 FYNNEI. The CDR3 is made up of 16 amino acids. Between the trimmed V and J ends, which lost 6 bases and 4 bases, there was a span of 18 bases. The DNA for the CDR3 is TGTGCCAGCAGCTCCGGGGGGGCGTACAGTAATGAAAAACTGTTTTTT. Amino acid sequence: CASSSGGAYSNEKLFF.